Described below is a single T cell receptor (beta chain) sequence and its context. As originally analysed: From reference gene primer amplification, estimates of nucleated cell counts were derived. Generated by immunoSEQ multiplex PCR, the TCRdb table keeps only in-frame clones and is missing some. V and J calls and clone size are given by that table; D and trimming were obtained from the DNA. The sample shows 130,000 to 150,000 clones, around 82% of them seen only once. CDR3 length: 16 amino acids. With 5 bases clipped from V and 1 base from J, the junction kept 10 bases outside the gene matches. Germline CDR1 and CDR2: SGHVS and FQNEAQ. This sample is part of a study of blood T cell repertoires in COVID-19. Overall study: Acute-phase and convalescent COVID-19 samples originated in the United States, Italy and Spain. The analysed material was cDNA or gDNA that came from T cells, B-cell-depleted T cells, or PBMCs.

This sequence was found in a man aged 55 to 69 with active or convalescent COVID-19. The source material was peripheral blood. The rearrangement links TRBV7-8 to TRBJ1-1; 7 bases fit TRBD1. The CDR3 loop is CASSVRDRGSNTEAFF. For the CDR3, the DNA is TGTGCCAGCAGCGTCCGGGACAGAGGATCGAACACTGAAGCTTTCTTT.